Below, 19 T cell receptor beta chains from the same sample are listed, as sequenced in a study of cytomegalovirus exposure and HLA in healthy donors. The PCR made use of 60 Vbeta and 13 Jbeta primers. Produced via immunoSEQ multiplex PCR; TCRdb's table is partial and in-frame only. The sample has fewer than 250,000 clones, roughly 77% seen once. Sequencing input: PBMCs. The source is a woman in her forties or fifties in good health and CMV-seronegative.

This chain joins TRBV19 and TRBJ1-1; D is ambiguous. V was clipped by 7 bases and J by 10 bases, with 13 bases between them. This CDR3 comprises 11 residues. Per germline, CDR1 LNHDA and CDR2 SQIVND (reference sequence). CDR3 nucleotide sequence: TGTGCCAGTACTCAAGTGGGCAGAGCTTTCTTT. This encodes CASTQVGRAFF.

This clone was counted once. The gene calls are TRBV28 and TRBJ2-5, with 10 nucleotides matching TRBD1. The DNA matches TRBJ2-7 better at its end, which makes the J call doubtful. Germline CDR1 MDHEN, CDR2 SYDVKM. The CDR3 extends over 16 amino acids. The CDR3 bases are TGTGCCAGCAGTTTATCTGTTGGGACAGGGGCCTACGAGCAGTACTTC. Translating gives CASSLSVGTGAYEQYF.

The rearrangement links TRBV6-5 to TRBJ2-1; 9 bases align to TRBD1. Trimming cost V 2 bases and J 3 bases; bases outside gene matches: 5. Germline CDR1 is MNHEY and CDR2 is SVGAGI. This CDR3 contains 16 residues. The CDR3 region has the DNA TGTGCCAGCAGTTACCTCGGGACAGGGATCTACAATGAGCAGTTCTTC. Protein sequence: CASSYLGTGIYNEQFF.

This clone has a handful of counts. The chain carries TRBV10-3 and TRBJ2-7, with D perhaps TRBD2 (5 bases). This CDR3 contains 15 residues. Deletions cut 1 base from V and 6 bases from J, with 16 bases between. CDR1 is ENHRY and CDR2 is SYGVKD in the germline V gene. This CDR3 is CAISEFGLSRGEQYF. Here the CDR3 DNA reads TGTGCCATCAGTGAGTTCGGACTCTCACGGGGCGAGCAGTACTTC.

In this sample, this clone turned up many times. The J gene is TRBJ2-6, the V gene TRBV29-1; no firm D call. CDR3 length: 13 residues. V lost 4 bases to trimming and J lost 2 bases, with 6 bases between them. In germline, CDR1 is SQVTM, CDR2 ANQGSEA. DNA for the CDR3: TGCAGCGTTGCCAGTACTGGGGCCAACGTCCTGACTTTC. It yields the protein CSVASTGANVLTF.

This chain links TRBV7-9 with TRBJ2-1, with TRBD2 matching over 8 bases. CDR1 SEHNR and CDR2 FQNEAQ come from the germline V gene (reference sequence). The trim removed 8 bases at V and 5 bases at J, leaving 14 bases unmatched. The CDR3 runs to 16 residues. CDR3: CASPPGGAPWNNEQFF. Here the CDR3 DNA reads TGTGCCAGCCCCCCGGGGGGGGCCCCCTGGAACAATGAGCAGTTCTTC. The full variable domain, completed using reference TRBV7-9 and TRBJ2-1, is DTGVSQNPRHKITKRGQNVTFRCDPISEHNRLYWYRQTLGQGPEFLTYFQNEAQLEKSRLLSDRFSAERPKGSFSTLEIQRTEQGDSAMYLCASPPGGAPWNNEQFFGPGTRLTVL.

The chain carries TRBV15 and TRBJ2-5; a possible D gene is TRBD1 (6 bases). This CDR3 region has 14 residues. Trimming shortened V by 4 bases and J by 1 base, and 10 bases separated the two germline ends. Germline values: CDR1 LNHNV, CDR2 YYDKDF (reference sequence). CDR3 nucleotide sequence: TGTGCCACCAGCATAAGACAGGTCCAAGAGACCCAGTACTTC. It is translated as CATSIRQVQETQYF.

This clone has more than one count but fewer than ten. The rearrangement joins TRBV2 to TRBJ2-1, with a possible D match to TRBD1 (6 bases). Germline V gene data show CDR1 as SNHLY and CDR2 as FYNNEI. V gave up 3 bases and J gave up 4 bases, with 13 bases separating them. The CDR3 is 15 residues long. The CDR3 region is CASSELTGPYNEQFF. In nucleotides, the CDR3 is TGTGCCAGCAGTGAGTTGACAGGTCCATACAATGAGCAGTTCTTC.

This clone has just one count. The chain uses TRBV11-2 and TRBJ2-5; D is perhaps TRBD2 (5 bases). The germline gives CDR1 SGHAT, CDR2 FQNNGV. V lost 5 bases, J lost 2 bases, and 12 bases lay in between. The CDR3 runs to 14 residues. The CDR3: CASSPVGGQETQYF. The CDR3 DNA is TGTGCCAGCAGCCCCGTAGGCGGGCAAGAGACCCAGTACTTC.

V gene TRBV18 combines with J gene TRBJ1-4, with 7 bases matching TRBD1. With 5 bases clipped from V and 7 bases from J, the junction kept 10 bases outside the gene matches. The CDR3 runs to 15 residues. CDR1 is KGHSH and CDR2 is LQKENI in the germline V gene. CDR3 sequence reads: CASSVTGSSFEKLFF. DNA for the CDR3: TGTGCCAGCTCAGTGACAGGGAGCTCCTTTGAAAAACTGTTTTTT.

The chain combines TRBV10-1 with TRBJ1-1; D uncertain. CDR1 is WNHNN and CDR2 is SYGVQD in the germline V gene (reference sequence). Trimming cost V 6 bases and J 1 base, with 21 bases left between them. The CDR3 runs to 17 residues. In DNA form, the CDR3 reads TGCGCCAGCAGCTCTCGGCGGTCGGGTCACCGGAACACTGAAGCTTTCTTT. It specifies CASSSRRSGHRNTEAFF.

V usage is TRBV18 and J usage is TRBJ2-7, with TRBD1 matching 9 bases. The germline gives CDR1 KGHSH, CDR2 LQKENI. This CDR3 spans 15 amino acids. The junction had 4 bases not matched to a gene; V was cut back by 3 bases and J by 1 base. In DNA, the CDR3 is TGTGCCAGCTCACCTCCGGGACAGGGTTCCTACGAGCAGTACTTC. This encodes CASSPPGQGSYEQYF.

This clone was recorded once. The CDR3 is CASSLDSYGYTF. Written as DNA, the CDR3 is TGCGCCAGCAGCCTTGACAGCTATGGCTACACCTTC. V gene TRBV5-1 combines with J gene TRBJ1-2, with D possibly matching TRBD1 (5 bases). The CDR3 has 12 amino acids. CDR1 and CDR2 (germline): SGHRS, YFSETQ. Trimming removed 4 bases at V and 4 bases at J, with 8 bases between.

The chain recombines TRBV7-2 with TRBJ2-6, with D tentatively TRBD1 (5 bases). This CDR3 is 15 amino acids long. V shed 2 bases and J shed 2 bases, with 7 bases lying between them. The germline V gene encodes CDR1 SGHTA and CDR2 FQGNSA. CDR3 sequence (DNA): TGTGCCAGCAGCTTAAAAGGGGCTGGGGCCAACGTCCTGACTTTC. Encoded protein: CASSLKGAGANVLTF. Combining the CDR3 with reference TRBV7-2 and TRBJ2-6 gives the whole variable domain GAGVSQSPSNKVTEKGKDVELRCDPISGHTALYWYRQSLGQGLEFLIYFQGNSAPDKSGLPSDRFSAERTGGSVSTLTIQRTQQEDSAVYLCASSLKGAGANVLTFGAGSRLTVL.

The chain is built from TRBV27 and TRBJ2-7; D is perhaps TRBD1 (6 bases). V was cut by 3 bases and J by 3 bases, with 15 bases left in between. This CDR3 has 15 residues. From germline, CDR1 is MNHEY and CDR2 SMNVEV (reference sequence). DNA for the CDR3: TGTGCCAGCAGTTTGGCCGGGACATCTCACTACGAGCAGTACTTC. Amino acids: CASSLAGTSHYEQYF.

The count of this clone is one. V usage is TRBV28 and J usage is TRBJ2-3; 9 bases line up with TRBD1. Germline CDR1 MDHEN, CDR2 SYDVKM. The CDR3 is 16 residues long. V lost 3 bases to trimming and J lost 10 bases; unmatched junction nucleotides: 14. The CDR3 nucleotides are TGTGCCAGCAGTTTCGATGGACAGGGGCTCGTTGGGGCGCAGTATTTT. This encodes CASSFDGQGLVGAQYF.

This clone turned up a few times. This chain uses TRBV5-1 with TRBJ2-6, with 9 bases fitting TRBD1. Germline V CDR1 and CDR2: SGHRS, YFSETQ. Trimming took 0 bases from V and 0 from J; bases not matched to a gene: 10. This CDR3 contains 20 residues. CDR3 sequence (DNA): TGCGCCAGCAGCTTGGCCGGGACAGGGTCCTTTTTCTCTGGGGCCAACGTCCTGACTTTC. This gives the protein CASSLAGTGSFFSGANVLTF.

The chain couples TRBV11-2 to TRBJ1-2; D is unresolved. Trimming pared 5 bases from V and 3 bases from J, leaving 7 bases between. Germline CDR1 and CDR2: SGHAT and FQNNGV. This CDR3 is 12 amino acids long. This CDR3 is CASSLRDYGYTF. Here the CDR3 DNA reads TGTGCCAGCAGCCTACGGGACTATGGCTACACCTTC.

This chain joins TRBV7-9 and TRBJ2-7; 10 nucleotides line up with TRBD1. Germline CDR1 SEHNR, CDR2 FQNEAQ (reference sequence). J gave up 0 bases and V 5 bases, and 1 base lay outside the gene matches. The CDR3 totals 14 residues. CDR3 region: CASSRQGASYEQYF. The CDR3 region has the DNA TGTGCCAGCAGCCGACAGGGGGCCTCCTACGAGCAGTACTTC.